One sample yielded the 32 T cell receptor beta chains listed below, sequenced in a study of shared clonotypes between healthy human individuals. Libraries were prepared by immunoSEQ multiplex PCR; TCRdb keeps only in-frame clonotypes and omits some of them. The sample records 1.5 million to 1.9 million clones, 95% to 99% being singletons. Input material: naive CD4+ T cells sorted from blood. Subset of the sample: CD45RA+ positively selected. These receptors were obtained from a young man in good health.

The chain links TRBV19 to TRBJ1-3; 7 bases are shared with TRBD1. Germline V gene lookup returns CDR1 LNHDA and CDR2 SQIVND (reference sequence). CDR3 length: 14 amino acids. The V and J ends lost 7 bases and 2 bases, in that order; junction bases with no gene match: 5. CDR3 region: CASTNTGAGNTIYF. In nucleotides, the CDR3 is TGTGCCAGTACAAATACAGGGGCTGGAAACACCATATATTTT.

This clone was observed once. This sequence joins TRBV5-1 and TRBJ2-7; D not certain. The V gene's germline CDR1 is SGHRS and CDR2 YFSETQ. Trimming took 2 bases from V and 0 from J, leaving 6 bases between them. The CDR3 is 13 amino acids. Here the CDR3 DNA reads TGCGCCAGCAGCTTACCGAGCTCCTACGAGCAGTACTTC. This codes for CASSLPSSYEQYF.

The CDR3 nucleotides are TGTGCCTGGAGTGTATCTGGGAGTGAGCAGTTCTTC. It is translated as CAWSVSGSEQFF. J is TRBJ2-1 and V is TRBV30; D may be TRBD2 (5 bases). Germline CDR1 and CDR2: GTSNPN and SVGIG (reference sequence). This CDR3 is 12 amino acids long. Trimming took off 0 bases at V and 9 bases at J, with 9 bases between the two ends.

The gene calls are TRBV19 and TRBJ2-5; D might be TRBD2 (7 bases). Germline assignment: CDR1 LNHDA and CDR2 SQIVND (reference sequence). The CDR3 contains 16 residues. V shed 4 bases and J shed 0 bases, with 15 bases lying between them. DNA of the CDR3: TGTGCCAGTAGTACGCCGGGGGGCGGAGACCAAGAGACCCAGTACTTC. Translated, it gives CASSTPGGGDQETQYF.

The V call is TRBV4-2, the J call TRBJ1-4, with D tentatively TRBD1 (5 bases). Germline CDR1 and CDR2: LGHNA and YNFKEQ. The V gene lost 5 bases and the J gene lost 4 bases, with 14 bases spanning the gap. The CDR3 is 15 residues long. CDR3 sequence: CASSSRQRNNEKLFF. Here the CDR3 DNA reads TGTGCCAGCAGCTCTCGACAGCGTAATAATGAAAAACTGTTTTTT.

The chain recombines TRBV19 with TRBJ2-7; the D call may be TRBD1 or TRBD2 (5 bases each). CDR3 length: 13 residues. Trimming removed 8 bases at V and 4 bases at J, with 15 bases between. Germline values: CDR1 LNHDA, CDR2 SQIVND (reference sequence). The CDR3 DNA reads as TGTGCCAGTGGGAGAGGGGAAGGGTACGAGCAGTACTTC. Its protein is CASGRGEGYEQYF.

The V and J genes are TRBV7-2 and TRBJ2-1, with 9 bases aligning to TRBD2. The V segment lost 2 bases and the J segment 0 bases; nucleotides outside the gene matches: 11. From germline, CDR1 is SGHTA and CDR2 FQGNSA. This CDR3 spans 19 amino acids. The CDR3 reads CASSLLGSGRPGSYNEQFF. The CDR3 coding sequence is TGTGCCAGCAGCTTACTGGGTAGCGGGAGACCAGGCTCCTACAATGAGCAGTTCTTC. The variable domain in full, completed from reference TRBV7-2 and TRBJ2-1, reads GAGVSQSPSNKVTEKGKDVELRCDPISGHTALYWYRQSLGQGLEFLIYFQGNSAPDKSGLPSDRFSAERTGGSVSTLTIQRTQQEDSAVYLCASSLLGSGRPGSYNEQFFGPGTRLTVL.

The chain couples TRBV27 to TRBJ1-4; possibly TRBD1 for D (6 bases). Germline assignment: CDR1 MNHEY and CDR2 SMNVEV (reference sequence). V was shortened by 5 bases and J by 0 bases, with 16 bases between the two germline ends. This CDR3 is 17 amino acids long. The CDR3 DNA reads TGTGCCAGCAGTCCCCCGAAGACAGGTGCAACTAATGAAAAACTGTTTTTT. It encodes CASSPPKTGATNEKLFF.

The gene calls are TRBV7-2 and TRBJ2-7; D uncertain. The CDR3 contains 15 residues. Germline V lookup: CDR1 SGHTA, CDR2 FQGNSA. Trimming removed 5 bases at V and 0 bases at J, with 14 bases between. The CDR3 DNA reads as TGTGCCAGCAGCCTGGACCGCTTAAGCTCCTACGAGCAGTACTTC. This gives the protein CASSLDRLSSYEQYF.

DNA of the CDR3: TGCAGCGTTGGGGACTTATACGAGCAGTACTTC. Amino acid sequence: CSVGDLYEQYF. This chain connects TRBV29-1 to TRBJ2-7; the D gene is possibly TRBD2 (6 bases). The ends were cut back, 4 bases at V and 4 bases at J, with 8 bases in the middle. From germline, CDR1 is SQVTM and CDR2 ANQGSEA. This CDR3 is built from 11 residues.

The rearrangement joins TRBV27 to TRBJ2-5; the D call may be TRBD1 or TRBD2 (5 bases each). The CDR3 totals 15 residues. CDR1 MNHEY and CDR2 SMNVEV come from the germline V gene (reference sequence). V dropped 5 bases and J dropped 5 bases, with 18 bases sitting between them. As DNA, the CDR3 is TGTGCCAGCAGTCGGGACCCTCATTTCCAGGAGACCCAGTACTTC. It translates to CASSRDPHFQETQYF.

This chain joins TRBV5-4 and TRBJ2-7, with D maybe TRBD2 (5 bases). CDR3 length: 13 residues. V was shortened by 9 bases and J by 5 bases, with 18 bases between the two germline ends. The germline CDR1 and CDR2 sequences are SGHNT and YYREEE (reference sequence). This chain's CDR3 is CATLGREGNEQYF. CDR3 coding DNA: TGTGCCACCCTGGGTCGGGAAGGGAACGAGCAGTACTTC.

About this clone: The sample carries other DNA sequences with the same CDR3. This chain links TRBV7-8 with TRBJ2-7; D may correspond to TRBD1 or TRBD2 (5 bases each). Germline V gene lookup returns CDR1 SGHVS and CDR2 FQNEAQ. Trimming stripped 4 bases from V and 3 bases from J, with 13 bases between. The CDR3 loop spans 14 amino acids. CDR3 loop: CASSSGTGGYEQYF. Written as DNA, the CDR3 is TGTGCCAGCAGCTCCGGGACGGGCGGCTACGAGCAGTACTTC.

The V and J genes are TRBV29-1 and TRBJ2-7; D is ambiguous. Germline V gene lookup returns CDR1 SQVTM and CDR2 ANQGSEA. The CDR3 consists of 11 residues. V lost 6 bases and J lost 3, with 9 bases in between. CDR3 region: CSVVTLYEQYF. In nucleotides, the CDR3 is TGCAGCGTCGTAACCCTCTACGAGCAGTACTTC.

The chain links TRBV6-5 to TRBJ1-4; D remains ambiguous. Germline loops: CDR1 MNHEY, CDR2 SVGAGI. The V gene lost 4 bases and the J gene lost 10 bases, with 19 bases spanning the gap. This CDR3 has 15 amino acids. The CDR3 reads CASSSKAWGSLKLFF. CDR3 coding DNA: TGTGCCAGCAGTTCCAAGGCCTGGGGTTCCCTAAAACTGTTTTTT.

The CDR3 reads CASSILREDTEAFF. In nucleotides, the CDR3 is TGTGCCAGTAGTATTCTCCGGGAAGACACTGAAGCTTTCTTT. This chain links TRBV19 with TRBJ1-1; no definite D call. CDR3 length equals 14 residues. CDR1 is LNHDA and CDR2 is SQIVND in the germline V gene (reference sequence). Trimming removed 3 bases at V and 3 bases at J, with 11 bases between.

The V gene is TRBV2, the J gene TRBJ1-5, with D possibly TRBD1 on 6 matching bases. V shed 9 bases and J shed 5 bases, with 17 bases lying between them. The length of the CDR3 is 14 residues. CDR1 is SNHLY and CDR2 is FYNNEI in the germline V gene. The CDR3 spells CASRDTGAHQPQHF. The DNA of the CDR3 is TGTGCCAGTAGGGACACCGGGGCCCATCAGCCCCAGCATTTT.

As to this clone: Other DNA sequences from this sample encode an identical CDR3 as well. This rearrangement joins TRBV28 to TRBJ2-7, with D perhaps TRBD2 (6 bases). V gave up 5 bases and J gave up 4 bases, with 6 bases separating them. The germline CDR1 and CDR2 sequences are MDHEN and SYDVKM. This CDR3 has 11 residues. The CDR3: CASSGTYEQYF. The CDR3 DNA reads TGTGCCAGCAGTGGGACTTACGAGCAGTACTTC. The variable domain in full, with the rest retrieved from reference TRBV28 and TRBJ2-7, is DVKVTQSSRYLVKRTGEKVFLECVQDMDHENMFWYRQDPGLGLRLIYFSYDVKMKEKGDIPEGYSVSREKKERFSLILESASTNQTSMYLCASSGTYEQYFGPGTRLTVT.

As to this clone: In the same sample, other DNA sequences code for this CDR3. The chain couples TRBV5-1 to TRBJ2-3, with D perhaps TRBD2 (6 bases). The CDR3 runs to 14 residues. Germline V gene data show CDR1 as SGHRS and CDR2 as YFSETQ. Trimming stripped 1 base from V and 0 bases from J, with 6 bases between. The CDR3 region has the DNA TGCGCCAGCAGCTTGACTAGCAGCACAGATACGCAGTATTTT. Translating gives CASSLTSSTDTQYF.

The gene calls are TRBV14 and TRBJ2-1; 7 bases are a match to TRBD2. The germline V gene has CDR1 SGHDN and CDR2 FVKESK. V trimming: 1 base; J trimming: 3 bases; junction bases outside the gene matches: 3. The CDR3 totals 15 residues. CDR3: CASSQVPGGYNEQFF. The CDR3 nucleotides are TGTGCCAGCAGCCAAGTCCCGGGAGGCTACAATGAGCAGTTCTTC.

The rearrangement joins TRBV5-4 to TRBJ2-7, with 16 bases identical to TRBD2. The germline V gene has CDR1 SGHNT and CDR2 YYREEE (reference sequence). The V segment lost 5 bases and the J segment 6 bases; nucleotides outside the gene matches: 14. This CDR3 is built from 18 residues. The CDR3 loop reads CASSNGGLAGGAHSEQYF. The CDR3 DNA reads as TGTGCCAGCAGTAATGGGGGACTAGCGGGAGGGGCCCACAGCGAGCAGTACTTC.

The J gene is TRBJ2-1, the V gene TRBV7-3; 11 nucleotides match TRBD2. Per the germline V gene, CDR1 is SGHTA and CDR2 is FQGTGA. The junction had 3 bases not matched to a gene; V was cut back by 4 bases and J by 4 bases. CDR3 length: 15 amino acids. The CDR3 nucleotides are TGTGCCAGCAGCTGGGGACTAGCGGTGTACAATGAGCAGTTCTTC. This encodes CASSWGLAVYNEQFF.

The V and J genes are TRBV11-2 and TRBJ1-1; possible D gene TRBD1, 6 bases. Germline lookup yields CDR1 SGHAT and CDR2 FQNNGV. This CDR3 is 13 amino acids long. Trimming left V 4 bases short and J 4 bases short, with 10 bases between. CDR3 sequence (DNA): TGTGCCAGCAGCTCAGGGGTTGGCACTGAAGCTTTCTTT. Translated, it gives CASSSGVGTEAFF.

The chain joins TRBV5-4 to TRBJ2-3; D may match TRBD1 or TRBD2 (5 bases each). The CDR3 is 13 residues long. V gave up 4 bases and J gave up 6 bases, with 12 bases separating them. Germline loops: CDR1 SGHNT, CDR2 YYREEE (reference sequence). CDR3 sequence: CASSVPGPDTQYF. The CDR3 DNA reads as TGTGCCAGCAGCGTACCGGGACCCGATACGCAGTATTTT.

The V call is TRBV7-2, the J call TRBJ2-7; 8 bases align to TRBD2. Trimming took 5 bases from V and 4 from J; bases not matched to a gene: 10. The CDR3 totals 15 residues. Germline lookup yields CDR1 SGHTA and CDR2 FQGNSA. The CDR3 here is CASSRSAGVGYEQYF. The CDR3 bases are TGTGCCAGCAGCCGATCAGCGGGAGTCGGTTACGAGCAGTACTTC.

This chain uses TRBV28 with TRBJ1-5, with unresolved D. From germline, CDR1 is MDHEN and CDR2 SYDVKM. Trimming took 2 bases from V and 9 from J, leaving 8 bases between them. CDR3 size: 12 residues. The CDR3 is CASSLRRPPQHF. CDR3 DNA sequence: TGTGCCAGCAGTTTACGGCGGCCGCCCCAGCATTTT.

This chain links TRBV19 with TRBJ1-2; D is perhaps TRBD1 (5 bases). V was shortened by 6 bases and J by 0 bases, with 14 bases between the two germline ends. Germline V gives CDR1 LNHDA, CDR2 SQIVND (reference sequence). The CDR3 has 15 residues. The CDR3 sequence: CASSPQGLANYGYTF. CDR3 bases: TGTGCCAGTAGCCCCCAGGGACTGGCTAACTATGGCTACACCTTC.

The chain carries TRBV7-9 and TRBJ2-2; D gene ambiguous. V dropped 5 bases and J dropped 8 bases, with 27 bases sitting between them. This CDR3 spans 18 amino acids. The V gene's germline CDR1 is SEHNR and CDR2 FQNEAQ (reference sequence). The CDR3 sequence is CASSEILSAVVGGGELFF. CDR3 in DNA: TGTGCCAGCAGCGAAATCCTCTCGGCGGTCGTAGGTGGGGGGGAGCTGTTTTTT.

The rearrangement uses TRBV7-4 and TRBJ2-2; no definite D call. V was pared by 4 bases and J by 4 bases, with 13 bases between. The germline V gene encodes CDR1 SGHVT and CDR2 SQSDAQ. This CDR3 contains 15 residues. CDR3 bases: TGTGCCAGCAGCTCCCTTGACCGATCCACCGGGGAGCTGTTTTTT. This codes for CASSSLDRSTGELFF.

The chain recombines TRBV18 with TRBJ1-4; no clear D gene. CDR1 and CDR2 from the germline V gene are KGHSH and LQKENI. Trimming pared 1 base from V and 5 bases from J, leaving 11 bases between. The CDR3 spans 15 residues. CDR3 amino acids: CASSPLYGPNEKLFF. Here the CDR3 DNA reads TGTGCCAGCTCACCACTATATGGTCCGAATGAAAAACTGTTTTTT.

The table lists this clone with a count of one. J is TRBJ1-3 and V is TRBV6-5; D is undetermined. Looked up from germline, CDR1 is MNHEY and CDR2 is SVGAGI. V was shortened by 5 bases and J by 0 bases, with 11 bases between the two germline ends. This CDR3 is built from 15 residues. The CDR3 protein is CASSTDGLSGNTIYF. The CDR3 coding sequence is TGTGCCAGCAGTACCGACGGGCTCTCTGGAAACACCATATATTTT.

The chain recombines TRBV4-3 with TRBJ1-5; tentatively, D is TRBD1 (5 bases). Germline CDR1 LGHNA, CDR2 YSLEER. The CDR3 is made up of 13 amino acids. V was pared by 2 bases and J by 6 bases, with 8 bases between. The CDR3 DNA reads as TGCGCCAGCAGCCAATGGGGGGGTCAGCCCCAGCATTTT. This translates into CASSQWGGQPQHF.